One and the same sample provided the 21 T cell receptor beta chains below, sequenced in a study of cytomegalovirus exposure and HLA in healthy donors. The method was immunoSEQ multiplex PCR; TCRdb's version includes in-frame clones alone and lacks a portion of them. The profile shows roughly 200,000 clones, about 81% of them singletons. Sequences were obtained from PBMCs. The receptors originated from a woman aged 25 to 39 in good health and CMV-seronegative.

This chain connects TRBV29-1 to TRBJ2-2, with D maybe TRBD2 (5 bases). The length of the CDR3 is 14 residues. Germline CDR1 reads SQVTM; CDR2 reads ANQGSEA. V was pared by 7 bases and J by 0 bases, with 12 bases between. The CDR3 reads CSAEGPANTGELFF. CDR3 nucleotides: TGCAGCGCCGAGGGCCCGGCGAACACCGGGGAGCTGTTTTTT.

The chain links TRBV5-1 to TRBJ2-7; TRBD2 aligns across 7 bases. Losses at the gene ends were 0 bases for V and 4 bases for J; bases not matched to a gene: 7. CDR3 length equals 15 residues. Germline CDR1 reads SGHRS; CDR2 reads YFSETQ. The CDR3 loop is CASSLEGRANYEQYF. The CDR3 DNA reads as TGCGCCAGCAGCTTGGAAGGGAGGGCCAATTACGAGCAGTACTTC.

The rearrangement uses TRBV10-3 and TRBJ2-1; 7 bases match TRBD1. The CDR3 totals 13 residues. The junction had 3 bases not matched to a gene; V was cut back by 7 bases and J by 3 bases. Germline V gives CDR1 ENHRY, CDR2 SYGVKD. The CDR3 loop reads CAITDRVYNEQFF. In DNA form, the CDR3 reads TGTGCCATCACCGACAGGGTCTACAATGAGCAGTTCTTC.

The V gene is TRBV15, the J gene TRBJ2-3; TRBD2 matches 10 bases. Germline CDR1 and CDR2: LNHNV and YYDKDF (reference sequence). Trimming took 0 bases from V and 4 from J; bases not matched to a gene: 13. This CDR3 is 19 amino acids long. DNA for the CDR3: TGTGCCACCAGCAGAGATCCTTGGACTAGCGGAAGAGGGGCAGATACGCAGTATTTT. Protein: CATSRDPWTSGRGADTQYF.

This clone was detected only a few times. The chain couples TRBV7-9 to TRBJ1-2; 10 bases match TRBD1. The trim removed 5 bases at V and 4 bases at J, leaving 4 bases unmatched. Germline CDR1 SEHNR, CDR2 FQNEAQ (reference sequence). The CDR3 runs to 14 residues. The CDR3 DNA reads TGTGCCAGCAGCCCCAGGACAGGGGGCTATGGCTACACCTTC. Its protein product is CASSPRTGGYGYTF.

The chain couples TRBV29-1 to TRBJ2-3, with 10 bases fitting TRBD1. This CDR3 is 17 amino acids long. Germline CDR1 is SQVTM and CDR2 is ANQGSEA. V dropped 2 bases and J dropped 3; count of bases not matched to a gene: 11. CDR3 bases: TGCAGCGTTGAATTAAGGTGGGGACAGGGGAAGACAGATACGCAGTATTTT. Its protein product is CSVELRWGQGKTDTQYF.

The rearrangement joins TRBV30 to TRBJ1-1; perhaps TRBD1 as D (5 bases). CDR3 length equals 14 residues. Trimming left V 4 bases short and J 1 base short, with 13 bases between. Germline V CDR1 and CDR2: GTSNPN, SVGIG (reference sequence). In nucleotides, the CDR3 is TGTGCCTGGACCTCTTTTGGGGCGAACACTGAAGCTTTCTTT. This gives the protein CAWTSFGANTEAFF.

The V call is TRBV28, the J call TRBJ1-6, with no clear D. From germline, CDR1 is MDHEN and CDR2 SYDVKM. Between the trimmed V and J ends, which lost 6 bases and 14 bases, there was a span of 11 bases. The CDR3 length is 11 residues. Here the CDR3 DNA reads TGTGCCAGCAGCCAAAATTCGGCCCTCCACTTT. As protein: CASSQNSALHF.

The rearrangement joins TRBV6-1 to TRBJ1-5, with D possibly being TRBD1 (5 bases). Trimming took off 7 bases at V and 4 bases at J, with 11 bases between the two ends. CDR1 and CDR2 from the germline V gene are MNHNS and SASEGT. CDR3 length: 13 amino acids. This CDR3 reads CASIETANQPQHF. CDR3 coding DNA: TGTGCCAGCATTGAGACAGCTAATCAGCCCCAGCATTTT.

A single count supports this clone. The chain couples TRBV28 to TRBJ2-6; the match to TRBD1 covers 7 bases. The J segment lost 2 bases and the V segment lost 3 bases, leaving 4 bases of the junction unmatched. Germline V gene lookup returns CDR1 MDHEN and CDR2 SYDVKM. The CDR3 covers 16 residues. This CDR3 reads CASSLYRGTGANVLTF. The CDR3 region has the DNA TGTGCCAGCAGTTTGTACAGGGGTACTGGGGCCAACGTCCTGACTTTC.

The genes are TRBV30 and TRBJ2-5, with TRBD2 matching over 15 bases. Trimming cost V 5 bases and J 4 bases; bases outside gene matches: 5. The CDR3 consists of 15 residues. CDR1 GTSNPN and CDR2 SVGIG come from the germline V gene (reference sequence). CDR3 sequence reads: CAWAPGLAGGETQYF. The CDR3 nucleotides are TGTGCCTGGGCCCCGGGACTAGCGGGGGGAGAGACCCAGTACTTC. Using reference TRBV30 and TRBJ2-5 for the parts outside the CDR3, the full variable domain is SQTIHQWPATLVQPVGSPLSLECTVEGTSNPNLYWYRQAAGRGLQLLFYSVGIGQISSEVPQNLSASRPQDRQFILSSKKLLLSDSGFYLCAWAPGLAGGETQYFGPGTRLLVL.

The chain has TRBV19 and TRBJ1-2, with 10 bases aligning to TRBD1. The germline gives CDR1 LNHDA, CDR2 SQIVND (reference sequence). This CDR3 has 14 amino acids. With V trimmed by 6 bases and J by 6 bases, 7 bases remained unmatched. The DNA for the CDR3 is TGTGCCAGTAGCTTTGACAGGGGGCTAAATGGCTACACCTTC. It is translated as CASSFDRGLNGYTF.

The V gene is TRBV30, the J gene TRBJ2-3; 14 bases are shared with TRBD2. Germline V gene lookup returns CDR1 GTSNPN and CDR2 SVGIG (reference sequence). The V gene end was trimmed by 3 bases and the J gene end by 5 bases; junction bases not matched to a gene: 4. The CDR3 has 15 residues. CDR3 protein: CAWRATSGRVDTQYF. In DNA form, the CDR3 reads TGTGCCTGGAGGGCGACTAGCGGGAGGGTAGATACGCAGTATTTT.

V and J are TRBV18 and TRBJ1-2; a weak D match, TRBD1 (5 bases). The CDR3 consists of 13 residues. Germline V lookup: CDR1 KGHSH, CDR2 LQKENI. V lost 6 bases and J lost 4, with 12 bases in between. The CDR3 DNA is TGTGCCAGCTCCCCGATGGGGCTCTATGGCTACACCTTC. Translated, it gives CASSPMGLYGYTF.

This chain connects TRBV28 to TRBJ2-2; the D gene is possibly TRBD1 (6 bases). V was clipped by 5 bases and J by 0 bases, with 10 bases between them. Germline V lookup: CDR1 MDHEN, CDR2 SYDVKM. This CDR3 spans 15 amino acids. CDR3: CASSRDRPNTGELFF. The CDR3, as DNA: TGTGCCAGCAGTCGCGACAGGCCGAACACCGGGGAGCTGTTTTTT.

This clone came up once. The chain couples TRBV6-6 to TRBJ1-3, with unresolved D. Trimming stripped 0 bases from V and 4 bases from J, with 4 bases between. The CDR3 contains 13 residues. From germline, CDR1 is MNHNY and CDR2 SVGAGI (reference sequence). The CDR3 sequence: CASSYSQGNTIYF. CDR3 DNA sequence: TGTGCCAGCAGTTACTCACAGGGAAACACCATATATTTT.

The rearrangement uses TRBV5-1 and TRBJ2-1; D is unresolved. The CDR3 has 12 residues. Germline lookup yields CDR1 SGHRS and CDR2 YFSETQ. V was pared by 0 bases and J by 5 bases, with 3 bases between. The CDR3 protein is CASSLEHNEQFF. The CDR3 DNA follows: TGCGCCAGCAGCTTGGAGCACAATGAGCAGTTCTTC.

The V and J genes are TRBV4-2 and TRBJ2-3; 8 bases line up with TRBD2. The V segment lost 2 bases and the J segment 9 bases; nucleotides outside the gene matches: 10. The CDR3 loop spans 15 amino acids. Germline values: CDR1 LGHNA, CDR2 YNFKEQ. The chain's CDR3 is CASSQRGGSVRTQYF. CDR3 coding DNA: TGTGCCAGCAGCCAACGCGGGGGGAGTGTCCGGACGCAGTATTTT.

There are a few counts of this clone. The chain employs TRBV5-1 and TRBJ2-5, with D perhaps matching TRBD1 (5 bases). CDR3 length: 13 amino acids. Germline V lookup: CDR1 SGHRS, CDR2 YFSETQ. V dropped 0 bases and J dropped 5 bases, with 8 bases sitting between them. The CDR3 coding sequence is TGCGCCAGCAGCTTGGCAGGGCGGGAGACCCAGTACTTC. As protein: CASSLAGRETQYF.

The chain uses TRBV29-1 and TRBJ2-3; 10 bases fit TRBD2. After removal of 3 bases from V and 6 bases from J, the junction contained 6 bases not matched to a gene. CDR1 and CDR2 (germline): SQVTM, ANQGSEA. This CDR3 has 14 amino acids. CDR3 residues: CSVESGGARDTQYF. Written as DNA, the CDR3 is TGCAGCGTTGAGAGCGGGGGGGCAAGGGATACGCAGTATTTT.

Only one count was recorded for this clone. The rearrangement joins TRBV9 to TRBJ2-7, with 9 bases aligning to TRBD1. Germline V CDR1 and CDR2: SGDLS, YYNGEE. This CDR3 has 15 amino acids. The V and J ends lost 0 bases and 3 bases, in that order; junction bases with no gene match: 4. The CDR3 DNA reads TGTGCCAGCAGCGTAGCTCCGGGACAGGGCTACGAGCAGTACTTC. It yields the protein CASSVAPGQGYEQYF.